The 26 T cell receptor beta chains below come from one sample, sequenced in a study of post-analysis software for immune sequencing data. Study-wide points: TRBV5-6, TRBV5-1 and TRBV20-1 belonged to a set of about 5 TRBV segments that were more frequent in patients than controls.

Each TCR beta cDNA library carried unique molecular identifiers. TCRdb re-derived calls from the PCR reads in MiXCR, one entry per CDR3 protein. The sample has hundreds of thousands of distinct CDR3 sequences, roughly 45% seen once; the top ten hold 9% to 14%. These TCRs are of unknown antigen specificity. Input material: blood. The receptors derive from a girl aged 5 to 17 with multiple sclerosis.

This clonotype was counted only a few times. The chain combines TRBV20-1 with TRBJ2-7; weak D call: TRBD1 (6 bases). Germline V gene lookup returns CDR1 DFQATT and CDR2 SNEGSKA (reference sequence). The CDR3 covers 13 residues. Trimming removed 6 bases from V and 3 bases from J, with 15 bases in between. The CDR3 region is CSAPWTRGYEQYF. The CDR3 DNA sequence: TGCAGTGCCCCCTGGACCAGGGGCTACGAGCAGTACTTC.

This clonotype turned up a few times. The CDR3 DNA reads TGTGCCAGCAGCCCTACCAGGGGGCTCATGGAGACCCAGTACTTC. This codes for CASSPTRGLMETQYF. The chain employs TRBV25-1 and TRBJ2-5; 8 bases match TRBD1. V gave up 6 bases and J gave up 5 bases; unmatched junction bases: 11. There are 15 residues in the CDR3. Germline CDR1 reads MGHDK; CDR2 reads SYGVNS.

This clonotype was seen a handful of times. The rearrangement uses TRBV20-1 and TRBJ2-3, with TRBD2 matching 9 bases. The germline gives CDR1 DFQATT, CDR2 SNEGSKA (reference sequence). Unmatched junction bases numbered 10, after V lost 0 bases and J lost 9 bases. This CDR3 region has 15 residues. The CDR3 DNA is TGCAGTGCTAGAGATCGGCGGGAGGGGGGAGAGACGCAGTATTTT. This gives the protein CSARDRREGGETQYF.

The genes are TRBV7-9 and TRBJ2-1, with a tentative D call TRBD2 (6 bases). Germline V gene sequence: CDR1 SEHNR, CDR2 FQNEAQ (reference sequence). V gave up 6 bases and J gave up 8 bases, with 20 bases separating them. This CDR3 spans 15 amino acids. CDR3: CASSLSGSAQDEQFF. DNA for the CDR3: TGTGCCAGCAGTTTAAGCGGGTCCGCCCAGGATGAGCAGTTCTTC.

V usage is TRBV5-1 and J usage is TRBJ2-7; D is undetermined. Germline V gene lookup returns CDR1 SGHRS and CDR2 YFSETQ. There are 15 residues in the CDR3. V lost 3 bases to trimming and J lost 2 bases, with 15 bases between them. CDR3 sequence: CASSSDTAFTYEQYF. CDR3 sequence (DNA): TGCGCCAGCAGCTCCGACACCGCCTTTACCTACGAGCAGTACTTC.

The rearrangement links TRBV9 to TRBJ2-5; 7 bases line up with TRBD1. The CDR3 is 16 amino acids. The germline V gene has CDR1 SGDLS and CDR2 YYNGEE. The V gene end was trimmed by 0 bases and the J gene end by 0 bases; junction bases not matched to a gene: 5. The CDR3 spells CASSVGGDRDQETQYF. For the CDR3, the DNA is TGTGCCAGCAGCGTAGGAGGAGACAGGGACCAAGAGACCCAGTACTTC.

This chain joins TRBV20-1 and TRBJ2-7, with D perhaps matching TRBD2 (6 bases). The CDR3 has 14 amino acids. The germline CDR1 and CDR2 sequences are DFQATT and SNEGSKA (reference sequence). Trimming shortened V by 2 bases and J by 3 bases, and 14 bases separated the two germline ends. Here the CDR3 DNA reads TGCAGTGCTAGATGGGGAGGTGGTGGCTACGAGCAGTACTTC. Residues: CSARWGGGGYEQYF.

J is TRBJ1-1 and V is TRBV20-1; weak D call: TRBD1 (6 bases). This CDR3 is 13 amino acids long. V lost 7 bases, J lost 3 bases, and 15 bases lay in between. Germline V gene lookup returns CDR1 DFQATT and CDR2 SNEGSKA (reference sequence). The CDR3 sequence: CSVPRTVYTEAFF. Written as DNA, the CDR3 is TGCAGTGTTCCAAGGACAGTCTACACTGAAGCTTTCTTT.

J is TRBJ1-5 and V is TRBV7-9; TRBD1 might be the D (6 bases). Germline V gene sequence: CDR1 SEHNR, CDR2 FQNEAQ (reference sequence). V shed 4 bases and J shed 3 bases, with 19 bases lying between them. The CDR3 consists of 17 residues. The CDR3 loop reads CASSSPTGPSYNQPQHF. The CDR3 bases are TGTGCCAGCAGCTCCCCGACAGGACCATCGTACAATCAGCCCCAGCATTTT.

The sample holds a few counts of this clonotype. The genes are TRBV28 and TRBJ2-5; TRBD2 aligns across 11 bases. The V gene's germline CDR1 is MDHEN and CDR2 SYDVKM. V was pared by 3 bases and J by 11 bases, with 26 bases of the junction left unmatched. There are 20 residues in the CDR3. CDR3 nucleotide sequence: TGTGCCAGCAGTTTTCGGGCGATTTCCGATCTAGCGGGAGGCCCTTTAGAGCAGTACTTC. It yields the protein CASSFRAISDLAGGPLEQYF.

The V call is TRBV29-1, the J call TRBJ1-1; no clear D. This CDR3 contains 14 residues. Looked up from germline, CDR1 is SQVTM and CDR2 is ANQGSEA. Trimming removed 1 base at V and 1 base at J, with 10 bases between. The CDR3 region is CSVEVKGANTEAFF. CDR3 in DNA: TGCAGCGTTGAAGTGAAGGGCGCGAACACTGAAGCTTTCTTT.

The rearrangement joins TRBV28 to TRBJ2-6; D is unresolved. The CDR3 extends over 13 amino acids. V lost 6 bases and J 0 bases, leaving 3 bases between the germline ends. CDR1 and CDR2 from the germline V gene are MDHEN and SYDVKM. CDR3 coding DNA: TGTGCCAGCAGAAACTCTGGGGCCAACGTCCTGACTTTC. Its protein product is CASRNSGANVLTF.

V gene TRBV27 combines with J gene TRBJ1-2; the D gene is possibly TRBD1 (5 bases). With 4 bases removed from V and 3 bases from J, the gap between germline ends came to 15 bases. This CDR3 has 15 residues. Germline-derived CDR1 and CDR2 are MNHEY and SMNVEV (reference sequence). CDR3 residues: CASSSLRGVDYGYTF. CDR3 nucleotide sequence: TGTGCCAGCAGTTCCCTCCGGGGGGTGGACTATGGCTACACCTTC.

V usage is TRBV24-1 and J usage is TRBJ2-3; 9 nucleotides agree with TRBD2. Germline lookup yields CDR1 KGHDR and CDR2 SFDVKD. The CDR3 is 17 amino acids. V lost 3 bases, J lost 3 bases, and 9 bases stayed unmatched. The CDR3, as DNA: TGTGCCACCAGTGATAATCACGGGGGACTAGCAACAGATACGCAGTATTTT. This gives the protein CATSDNHGGLATDTQYF.

This clonotype was detected a few times. The rearrangement links TRBV10-3 to TRBJ2-2; 10 bases are a match to TRBD1. Losses at the gene ends were 7 bases for V and 1 base for J; bases not matched to a gene: 3. This CDR3 is built from 15 residues. Germline CDR1 and CDR2: ENHRY and SYGVKD. CDR3 DNA sequence: TGTGCCATCACTGGGACAGGGGAGAACACCGGGGAGCTGTTTTTT. As protein: CAITGTGENTGELFF.

This clonotype appeared once. The chain is built from TRBV28 and TRBJ2-5; 9 positions agree with TRBD2. V was pared by 6 bases and J by 4 bases, with 6 bases of the junction left unmatched. Germline CDR1 and CDR2: MDHEN and SYDVKM. This CDR3 region has 14 residues. CDR3 sequence (DNA): TGTGCCAGCAGCCTTCAGGGACTAGCAGAGACCCAGTACTTC. Amino acid sequence: CASSLQGLAETQYF.

V and J are TRBV20-1 and TRBJ2-7; 8 nucleotides line up with TRBD1. CDR1 is DFQATT, CDR2 SNEGSKA, per germline (reference sequence). CDR3 size: 15 residues. Unmatched junction bases numbered 8, after V lost 3 bases and J lost 1 base. The CDR3 DNA reads as TGCAGTGCTAGGGTCGTGACAGGGGTGTCCTACGAGCAGTACTTC. Residues: CSARVVTGVSYEQYF.

In its sample, this clonotype was seen a few times. The CDR3 reads CAISVGGYEQYF. In DNA, the CDR3 is TGTGCCATCAGTGTTGGCGGCTACGAGCAGTACTTC. The chain is built from TRBV10-3 and TRBJ2-7, with no clear D. Germline CDR1 is ENHRY and CDR2 is SYGVKD. The CDR3 extends over 12 amino acids. With 4 bases removed from V and 3 bases from J, the gap between germline ends came to 7 bases.

The J gene is TRBJ2-4, the V gene TRBV6-5; D might be TRBD2 (6 bases). The closer fit of TRBJ2-7 to the DNA end suggests the J call may be wrong. The CDR3 is 13 amino acids. Germline loops: CDR1 MNHEY, CDR2 SVGAGI. The CDR3 coding sequence is TGTGCCAGCACCAAGAAAGGGAGGTACGAGCAGTACTTC. This gives the protein CASTKKGRYEQYF.

The chain uses TRBV10-2 and TRBJ1-5; D uncertain. V was cut by 8 bases and J by 4 bases, with 15 bases left in between. This CDR3 has 14 amino acids. CDR1 is WSHSY, CDR2 SAAADI, per germline. CDR3 protein: CASGSSVGNQPQHF. For the CDR3, the DNA is TGCGCCAGCGGCTCCAGCGTAGGAAATCAGCCCCAGCATTTT.

This chain links TRBV20-1 with TRBJ1-5, with TRBD1 as a possible D gene (5 bases). Germline V gives CDR1 DFQATT, CDR2 SNEGSKA (reference sequence). The V and J ends lost 0 bases and 5 bases respectively, with 17 bases between them. This CDR3 has 16 residues. This chain's CDR3 is CSAREIGGIGDQPQHF. The CDR3 DNA is TGCAGTGCTAGAGAAATTGGGGGAATTGGGGATCAGCCCCAGCATTTT.

In regard to this clonotype: A single base separates this from a much larger clone, so it may be a read error. This chain uses TRBV12-3 or TRBV12-4 with TRBJ2-3; 7 nucleotides agree with TRBD2. V was pared by 3 bases and J by 3 bases, with 3 bases of the junction left unmatched. This CDR3 is built from 14 residues. The CDR3 loop is CASSFGGKTDTQYF. The CDR3 region has the DNA TGTGCCAGCAGTTTCGGGGGGAAAACAGATACGCAGTATTTT.

The rearrangement links TRBV12-3 or TRBV12-4 to TRBJ2-6; 12 bases match TRBD2. V lost 6 bases to trimming and J lost 0 bases; unmatched junction nucleotides: 6. CDR3 length: 18 residues. DNA of the CDR3: TGTGCCAGCAGCCGCCGACTAGCGGGGGTCTCTGGGGCCAACGTCCTGACTTTC. Translation: CASSRRLAGVSGANVLTF.

V usage is TRBV15 and J usage is TRBJ2-1; D perhaps matches TRBD2 (6 bases). V lost 4 bases and J lost 2, with 12 bases in between. Germline V gives CDR1 LNHNV, CDR2 YYDKDF (reference sequence). The CDR3 consists of 15 residues. CDR3 DNA: TGTGCCACCAGCACTGCCGGGACTCCCTACAATGAGCAGTTCTTC. This sequence encodes CATSTAGTPYNEQFF.

The chain couples TRBV28 to TRBJ2-4; no clear D gene. The tail of the sequence fits TRBJ2-7 better, so the J call may be wrong. The CDR3 runs 11 residues. Per the germline V gene, CDR1 is MDHEN and CDR2 is SYDVKM. The CDR3 DNA sequence: TGTGCCAGCAGTGAGCGAGGCGAGCAGTACGTC. It encodes CASSERGEQYV.

This clonotype was detected a few times. V is TRBV15 and J is TRBJ2-5; D may be TRBD2 (5 bases). V was clipped by 3 bases and J by 1 base, with 12 bases between them. CDR1 and CDR2 (germline): LNHNV, YYDKDF (reference sequence). The CDR3 consists of 15 residues. CDR3 DNA: TGTGCCACCAGCAGCGCTTGGACTTTCCAAGAGACCCAGTACTTC. The encoded protein is CATSSAWTFQETQYF.